One sample yielded the 5 T cell receptor beta chains listed below, sequenced in a study of cytotoxic CD8 clonotypes in ibrutinib-treated CLL. Sequencing used immunoSEQ multiplex PCR; TCRdb keeps in-frame clones, though not all of them. The sample holds around 20,000 clones; 68% are singletons and the top ten take about 29%. The sample in question was PBMCs, obtained after 24 months of ibrutinib treatment. Source of these receptors: a human donor with chronic lymphocytic leukemia.

This clone was seen a single time. This chain uses TRBV19 with TRBJ1-5; 12 bases agree with TRBD1. The CDR3 is 16 residues long. Germline CDR1 and CDR2: LNHDA and SQIVND (reference sequence). After removal of 11 bases from V and 2 bases from J, the junction contained 10 bases not matched to a gene. CDR3: CAGGRDRGLGNQPQHF. Written as DNA, the CDR3 is TGTGCCGGCGGTAGGGACAGGGGGCTCGGCAATCAGCCCCAGCATTTT.

V and J are TRBV30 and TRBJ1-1; tentatively, D is TRBD1 (5 bases). Germline CDR1 and CDR2: GTSNPN and SVGIG (reference sequence). The V gene lost 0 bases and the J gene lost 4 bases, with 12 bases spanning the gap. The CDR3 consists of 14 residues. In nucleotides, the CDR3 is TGTGCCTGGAGTGTATATCGGGGGATCACTGAAGCTTTCTTT. This sequence encodes CAWSVYRGITEAFF. The full variable domain, completed using reference TRBV30 and TRBJ1-1, is SQTIHQWPATLVQPVGSPLSLECTVEGTSNPNLYWYRQAAGRGLQLLFYSVGIGQISSEVPQNLSASRPQDRQFILSSKKLLLSDSGFYLCAWSVYRGITEAFFGQGTRLTVV.

The chain combines TRBV6-6 with TRBJ1-1, with 7 bases fitting TRBD1. J lost 1 base, V lost 0 bases, and 2 bases had no gene match. CDR3 length equals 15 residues. Germline assignment: CDR1 MNHNY and CDR2 SVGAGI (reference sequence). CDR3 coding DNA: TGTGCCAGCAGTTACTCGAGACAGGGGAACACTGAAGCTTTCTTT. Its protein product is CASSYSRQGNTEAFF.

This clone was seen only once. This chain joins TRBV10-1 and TRBJ2-2; TRBD1 is a possible D gene (6 bases). Trimming pared 8 bases from V and 7 bases from J, leaving 14 bases between. CDR1 and CDR2 from the germline V gene are WNHNN and SYGVQD (reference sequence). The CDR3 runs to 13 residues. The CDR3 sequence is CASLDSQVGELFF. CDR3 sequence (DNA): TGCGCCAGCTTGGACAGCCAGGTCGGGGAGCTGTTTTTT.

In this sample, this clone turned up a few times. The chain uses TRBV19 and TRBJ2-7, with TRBD1 identical over 9 bases. Germline lookup yields CDR1 LNHDA and CDR2 SQIVND (reference sequence). V lost 5 bases and J lost 5; bases outside the gene matches: 7. CDR3 length: 14 residues. CDR3 bases: TGTGCCAGTAGTCGCCGGGACAGGGCTGACGAGCAGTACTTC. It is translated as CASSRRDRADEQYF.